This T cell receptor beta chain was observed in a study of HIV-infected patients and healthy controls. Looking at the study overall: By the second bleed, viral load was undetectable in about 70% of the 16 patients.

Whole blood was used without fractionation, so all unsorted peripheral T cells were included. Broader study findings: During therapy, HIV-associated CDR3s fell significantly in frequency, while CMV-associated CDR3s did not change significantly.

About 540 ng RNA was reverse transcribed with alpha and beta constant-region primers. Separate chain-specific third strand synthesis with multiplexing indices produced the alpha and beta libraries. TCRdb passed the 5' RACE reads through MiXCR, listing each CDR3 protein once. Here the sample spans 7,500 or so distinct CDR3 sequences, approximately 9.1% being singletons. At least ten counts were recorded for this clonotype. Its antigen remains unknown. This receptor was obtained from an adult with HIV infection. The sample was blood, taken before antiretroviral therapy.

The CDR3 is CASSRTSNNSPLHF. In DNA, the CDR3 is TGTGCCAGCAGCCGGACATCCAATAATTCACCCCTCCACTTT. The V and J genes are TRBV12-3 or TRBV12-4 and TRBJ1-6; TRBD1 is a possible D gene (5 bases). Trimming stripped 6 bases from V and 5 bases from J, with 11 bases between. The CDR3 extends over 14 amino acids.